These 9 T cell receptor beta chains were sequenced from one sample in a study of T cells in Graves' hyperthyroidism and ophthalmopathy. RNA transcripts gave rise to amplified TCR beta CDR3 regions. Initially, a first-round RT-PCR of the TCR CDR3 employed the HTBI primer set. One entry per CDR3 protein results from TCRdb running MiXCR on the multiplex PCR reads. The sample has about half a million distinct CDR3 sequences, approximately 25% seen once. Sequencing was performed on blood. Source of these receptors: a woman under 40 with Graves' ophthalmopathy.

This clonotype was seen many times. V and J are TRBV14 and TRBJ1-2, with 8 bases fitting TRBD1. The trim removed 1 base at V and 2 bases at J, leaving 6 bases unmatched. CDR1 is SGHDN, CDR2 FVKESK, per germline. This CDR3 is built from 16 residues. The CDR3 region has the DNA TGTGCCAGCAGCCAAGGTCTTGGACAGGGAAACTATGGCTACACCTTC. Translating it yields CASSQGLGQGNYGYTF.

V and J are TRBV29-1 and TRBJ2-7, with no clear D. The CDR3 has 14 residues. V lost 4 bases and J lost 6, with 19 bases in between. Germline V gene data show CDR1 as SQVTM and CDR2 as ANQGSEA. The CDR3 protein is CSVVYPKHGIEQYF. CDR3 nucleotide sequence: TGCAGCGTTGTTTATCCTAAGCATGGTATCGAGCAGTACTTC.

CDR3 coding DNA: TGTGCCTGGAGTTCCGGGACCCCCGAATCACCCCTCCACTTT. It codes for CAWSSGTPESPLHF. The chain recombines TRBV30 with TRBJ1-6; possibly TRBD1 for D (5 bases). The germline gives CDR1 GTSNPN, CDR2 SVGIG (reference sequence). The CDR3 covers 14 residues. The V gene lost 2 bases and the J gene lost 10 bases, with 15 bases spanning the gap.

This chain joins TRBV2 and TRBJ2-2; TRBD1 or TRBD2 may be the D gene (5 bases each). This CDR3 region has 14 residues. Germline-derived CDR1 and CDR2 are SNHLY and FYNNEI. The ends were cut back, 3 bases at V and 6 bases at J, with 11 bases in the middle. The CDR3 sequence is CASSEFWDAGELFF. The CDR3 nucleotides read TGTGCCAGCAGTGAGTTCTGGGACGCCGGGGAGCTGTTTTTT.

The chain combines TRBV12-3 or TRBV12-4 with TRBJ2-6; D gene ambiguous. This CDR3 has 14 residues. V was trimmed by 6 bases and J by 0 bases, leaving 6 bases between them. DNA of the CDR3: TGTGCCAGCAGCAGGTTCTCTGGGGCCAACGTCCTGACTTTC. This encodes CASSRFSGANVLTF.

The chain has TRBV5-5 and TRBJ1-5, with D hard to call. Deletions cut 2 bases from V and 4 bases from J, with 7 bases between. The CDR3 has 13 residues. Per the germline V gene, CDR1 is SGHKS and CDR2 is YYEKEE (reference sequence). CDR3 DNA: TGTGCCAGCAGCTTAAACGAAAATCAGCCCCAGCATTTT. Protein: CASSLNENQPQHF.

This clonotype was observed a handful of times. This chain links TRBV20-1 with TRBJ2-5, with 8 bases aligning to TRBD2. J gave up 7 bases and V 1 base, and 11 bases lay outside the gene matches. This CDR3 spans 15 amino acids. Germline CDR1 DFQATT, CDR2 SNEGSKA (reference sequence). The CDR3 loop is CSARGGAGVRGTQYF. Here the CDR3 DNA reads TGCAGTGCTAGAGGAGGAGCGGGAGTACGCGGGACCCAGTACTTC.

This clonotype was seen only a few times. The chain is built from TRBV29-1 and TRBJ1-2, with D possibly being TRBD1 (6 bases). CDR1 SQVTM and CDR2 ANQGSEA come from the germline V gene. The V end was cut by 4 bases, the J end by 0 bases, with 9 bases between. The length of the CDR3 is 13 residues. CDR3 amino acids: CSVGQEANYGYTF. The CDR3 nucleotides read TGCAGCGTTGGACAGGAAGCTAACTATGGCTACACCTTC.

This clonotype was seen a single time. A clone one base away is much larger, so this may be a read error. The rearrangement joins TRBV19 to TRBJ2-7; 7 positions match TRBD1. The CDR3 length is 17 residues. In germline, CDR1 is LNHDA, CDR2 SQIVND (reference sequence). The DNA for the CDR3 is TGTGCCACTAGTATAGGAGGTCCGGACAGGCCTATTTACGAGCAGTACTTC. As protein: CATSIGGPDRPIYEQYF. Complete variable domain (other parts from reference TRBV19 and TRBJ2-7): DGGITQSPKYLFRKEGQNVTLSCEQNLNHDAMYWYRQDPGQGLRLIYYSQIVNDFQKGDIAEGYSVSREKKESFPLTVTSAQKNPTAFYLCATSIGGPDRPIYEQYFGPGTRLTVT.